This T cell receptor beta chain was captured in a study of T cell responses to AZD1222 COVID-19 vaccine (dated by TCRdb to the early 2020s). Notes on the research overall: A total of around 240 trial participants underwent TCR sequencing, of whom about 210 had received two doses of AZD1222 and some 26 had received two doses of the MenACWY control vaccine. Trial participants were enrolled into age subgroups of 18-55, 56-69 and 70-plus years, which contained roughly 140, 27 and 60 TCR-sequenced participants, respectively.

Germline trimming: 4 bases from V, 3 bases from J; junction bases outside gene matches: 12. Reading from cysteine to phenylalanine, the CDR3 counts 16 amino acids. Here the CDR3 DNA is all that survives: 48 bases in frame from base 1. CDR1 and CDR2 are drawn from the germline V gene: SGDLS, YYNGEE. Summary of the overall study and its limitations: After two AZD1222 doses, both the breadth and the depth of spike-specific TCRs were significantly higher than at day 0 and than in MenACWY recipients. Reportedly, almost half of the unique spike-specific TCRs recognized epitopes lying outside the regions that are mutated in the B.1.351 and B.1.1.7 variants. Most participants were white British and females outnumbered males, and the authors suggested that clonal diversity may have been underestimated. No day 14 peak-response samples were available, so repertoires were characterized only after the peak T cell response. The 56-69-year group was small, and its depth increase did not reach significance, likely because of low power. The vaccine-associated CD4 TCRs covered the entire spike protein, and the dominant responses fell in regions 160-218 and 743-854. Conclusions about previously exposed vaccinees are limited, since just five to seven AZD1222 recipients were seropositive for SARS-CoV-2 at baseline.

The CDR3 regions of human TCRbeta chains were analyzed by immunosequencing. Concerning the study's data processing: Repertoire TCRs were matched against a reference library of SARS-CoV-2-specific TCRs generated with the MIRA antigen-specificity platform. Breadth meant the fraction of unique TCRs that were SARS-CoV-2-associated, whereas depth meant the fraction of total T cells that were SARS-CoV-2-associated. Using the MIRA data, each spike-specific TCR was assigned both to the spike region to which the TCR was reactive and to a CD4 or CD8 class. Log10-transformed breadth and depth values were compared by one-way ANOVA with Sidak's multiple comparisons tests. TCRdb carries this immuneACCESS record with in-frame sequences only. Its versions omit some clonotypes, under half of them owing to an unresolved V gene in the studies checked, with the rest unexplained. The D gene and trimming were derived from the DNA, and the V and J assignments and clone size from that table. The sample table shows around 200,000 clones, and around 94% are seen once. The top ten clonotypes cover roughly 1.7% of the sample.

Per the publication, the time point label means: about 28 days (+/-7) after the second vaccine dose. AZD1222 recipients given second doses at about 4 weeks or at about 12 weeks were pooled, since spike-specific TCR depth and breadth were not found to differ between the two schedules. Vaccinee samples came from UK trials COV001 and COV002, including a single-blind randomized controlled phase 2/3 trial of AZD1222 (ChAdOx1 nCoV-19) in healthy adults. For TCRbeta chain sequencing, PBMC samples were collected from trial participants at day 0 and at day 28 after the second dose. On this clone itself: Its recognized antigen is unknown. Base qualities are not provided; no much larger clone lies one nucleotide away.

Here the chain combines TRBV9 and TRBJ2-7, with TRBD1 matching 8 junction bases. The source was peripheral blood, collected 28 days after the second AZD1222 dose. This receptor was identified in an adult who received the AZD1222 COVID-19 vaccine. The DNA reads as follows: TGTGCCAGCAGCCCGCTGGGGAACAGGGGGTACTACGAGCAGTACTTC. This sequence encodes CASSPLGNRGYYEQYF.